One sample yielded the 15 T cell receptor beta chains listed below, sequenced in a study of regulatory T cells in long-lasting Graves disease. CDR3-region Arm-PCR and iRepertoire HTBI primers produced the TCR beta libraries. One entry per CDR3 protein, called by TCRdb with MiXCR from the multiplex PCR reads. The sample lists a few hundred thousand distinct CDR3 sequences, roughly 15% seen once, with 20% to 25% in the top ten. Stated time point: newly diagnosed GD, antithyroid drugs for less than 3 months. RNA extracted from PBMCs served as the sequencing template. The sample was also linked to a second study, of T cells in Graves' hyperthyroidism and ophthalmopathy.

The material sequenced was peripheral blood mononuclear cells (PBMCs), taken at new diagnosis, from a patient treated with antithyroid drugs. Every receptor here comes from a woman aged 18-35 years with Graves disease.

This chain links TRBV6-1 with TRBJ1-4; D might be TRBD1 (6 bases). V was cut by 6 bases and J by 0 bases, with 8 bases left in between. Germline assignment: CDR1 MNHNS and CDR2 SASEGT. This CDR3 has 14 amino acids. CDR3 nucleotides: TGTGCCAGCAGATCAGGGGCAACTAATGAAAAACTGTTTTTT. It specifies CASRSGATNEKLFF.

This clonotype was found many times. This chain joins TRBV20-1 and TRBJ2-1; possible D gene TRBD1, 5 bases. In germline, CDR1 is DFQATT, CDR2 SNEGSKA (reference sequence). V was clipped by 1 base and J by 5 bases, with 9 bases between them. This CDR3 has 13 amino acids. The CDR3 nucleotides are TGCAGTGCTAGAGCCCAGGGAAACAATGAGCAGTTCTTC. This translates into CSARAQGNNEQFF.

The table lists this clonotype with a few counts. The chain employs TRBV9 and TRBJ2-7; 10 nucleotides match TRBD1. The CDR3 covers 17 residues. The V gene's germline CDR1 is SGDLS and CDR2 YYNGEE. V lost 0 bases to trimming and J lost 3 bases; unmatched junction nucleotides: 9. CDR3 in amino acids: CASSVATQDRGDYEQYF. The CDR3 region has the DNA TGTGCCAGCAGCGTAGCTACCCAGGACAGGGGGGACTACGAGCAGTACTTC.

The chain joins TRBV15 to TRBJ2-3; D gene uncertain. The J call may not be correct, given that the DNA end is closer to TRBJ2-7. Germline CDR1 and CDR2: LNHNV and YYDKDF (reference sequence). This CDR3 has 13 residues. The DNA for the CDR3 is TGTGCCACCAGCAGAGATTCCTTCTACGAGCAGTACTTC. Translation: CATSRDSFYEQYF.

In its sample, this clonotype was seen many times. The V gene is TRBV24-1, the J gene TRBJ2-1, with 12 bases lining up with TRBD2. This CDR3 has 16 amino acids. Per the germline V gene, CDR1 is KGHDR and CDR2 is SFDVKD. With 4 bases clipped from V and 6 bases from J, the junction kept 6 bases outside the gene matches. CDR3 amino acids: CATSDQTSGSFNEQFF. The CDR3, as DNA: TGTGCCACCAGTGACCAGACTAGCGGGAGCTTCAATGAGCAGTTCTTC.

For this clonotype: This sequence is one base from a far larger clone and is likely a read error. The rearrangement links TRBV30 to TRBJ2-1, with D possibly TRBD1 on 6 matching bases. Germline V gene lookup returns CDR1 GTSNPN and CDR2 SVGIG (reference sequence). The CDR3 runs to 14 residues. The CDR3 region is CAWSVPLRDNEQFF. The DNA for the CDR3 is TGTGCCTGGAGTGTCCCCCTCAGGGACAACGAGCAGTTCTTC.

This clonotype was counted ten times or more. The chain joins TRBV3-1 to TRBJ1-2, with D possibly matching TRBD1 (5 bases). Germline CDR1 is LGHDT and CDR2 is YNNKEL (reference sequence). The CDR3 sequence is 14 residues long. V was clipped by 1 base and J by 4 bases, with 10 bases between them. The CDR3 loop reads CASSQVEGAYGYTF. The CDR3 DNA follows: TGTGCCAGCAGCCAAGTCGAAGGGGCCTATGGCTACACCTTC.

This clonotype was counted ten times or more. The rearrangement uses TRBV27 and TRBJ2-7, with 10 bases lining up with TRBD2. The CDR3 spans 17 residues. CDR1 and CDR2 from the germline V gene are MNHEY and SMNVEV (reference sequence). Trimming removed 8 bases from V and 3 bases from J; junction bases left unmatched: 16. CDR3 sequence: CASGLGVLAGDFYEQYF. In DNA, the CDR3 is TGTGCCAGCGGCTTAGGGGTCCTAGCGGGAGACTTCTACGAGCAGTACTTC.

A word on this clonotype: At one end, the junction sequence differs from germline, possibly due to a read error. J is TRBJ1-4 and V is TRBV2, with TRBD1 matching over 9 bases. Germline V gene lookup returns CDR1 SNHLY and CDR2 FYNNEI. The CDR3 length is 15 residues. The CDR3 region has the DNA TGTGCCAGCAGGGTTCCGGGACAGGGAAGTGAAAATCTGTTTTTT. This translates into CASRVPGQGSENLFF.

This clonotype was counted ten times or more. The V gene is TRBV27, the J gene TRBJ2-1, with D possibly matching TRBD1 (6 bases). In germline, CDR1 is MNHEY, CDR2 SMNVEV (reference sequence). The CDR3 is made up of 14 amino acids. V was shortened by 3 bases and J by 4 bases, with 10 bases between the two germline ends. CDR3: CASSLRRGYNEQFF. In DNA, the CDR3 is TGTGCCAGCAGTTTGCGCAGGGGATACAATGAGCAGTTCTTC.

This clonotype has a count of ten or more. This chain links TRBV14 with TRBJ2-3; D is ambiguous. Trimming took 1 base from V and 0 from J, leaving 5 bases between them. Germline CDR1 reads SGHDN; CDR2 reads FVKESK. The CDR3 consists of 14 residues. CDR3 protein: CASSQVPSTDTQYF. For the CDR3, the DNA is TGTGCCAGCAGCCAAGTCCCGAGCACAGATACGCAGTATTTT.

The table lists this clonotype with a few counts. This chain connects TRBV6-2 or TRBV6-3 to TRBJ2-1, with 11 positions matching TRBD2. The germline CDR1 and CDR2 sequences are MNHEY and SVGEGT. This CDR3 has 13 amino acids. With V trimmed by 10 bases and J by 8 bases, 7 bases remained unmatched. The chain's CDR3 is CATELAGVYEQFF. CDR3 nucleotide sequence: TGTGCCACTGAACTAGCGGGAGTGTATGAGCAGTTCTTC.

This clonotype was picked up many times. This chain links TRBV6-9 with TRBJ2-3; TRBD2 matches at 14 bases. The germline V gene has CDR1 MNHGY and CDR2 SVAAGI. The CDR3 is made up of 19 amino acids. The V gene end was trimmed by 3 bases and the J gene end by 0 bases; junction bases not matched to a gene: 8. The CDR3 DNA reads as TGTGCCAGCAGTTACGAAGGGACTAGCGGGAGATCTAGCACAGATACGCAGTATTTT. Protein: CASSYEGTSGRSSTDTQYF.

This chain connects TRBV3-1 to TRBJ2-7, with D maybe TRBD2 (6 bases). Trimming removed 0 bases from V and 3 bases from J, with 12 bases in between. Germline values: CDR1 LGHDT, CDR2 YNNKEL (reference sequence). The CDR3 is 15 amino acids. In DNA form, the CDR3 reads TGTGCCAGCAGCCAAGATTCAGAGACTAGCTACGAGCAGTACTTC. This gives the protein CASSQDSETSYEQYF.

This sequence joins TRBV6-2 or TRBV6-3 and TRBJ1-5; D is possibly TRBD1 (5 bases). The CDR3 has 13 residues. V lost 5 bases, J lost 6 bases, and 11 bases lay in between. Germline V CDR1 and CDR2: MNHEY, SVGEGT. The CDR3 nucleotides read TGTGCCAGCAGTGGGGCCTGGGGTCAGCCCCAGCATTTT. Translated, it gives CASSGAWGQPQHF.